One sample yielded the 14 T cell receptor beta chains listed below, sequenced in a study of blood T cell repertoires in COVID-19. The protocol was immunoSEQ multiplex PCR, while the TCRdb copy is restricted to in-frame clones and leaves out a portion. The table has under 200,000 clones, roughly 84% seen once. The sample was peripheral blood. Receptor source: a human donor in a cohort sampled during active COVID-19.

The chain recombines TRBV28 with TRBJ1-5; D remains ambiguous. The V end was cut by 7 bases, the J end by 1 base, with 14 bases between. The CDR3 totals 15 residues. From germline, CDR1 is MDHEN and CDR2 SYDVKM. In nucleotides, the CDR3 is TGTGCCAGCAACCCGGGCGGCGGGAGCAATCAGCCCCAGCATTTT. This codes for CASNPGGGSNQPQHF.

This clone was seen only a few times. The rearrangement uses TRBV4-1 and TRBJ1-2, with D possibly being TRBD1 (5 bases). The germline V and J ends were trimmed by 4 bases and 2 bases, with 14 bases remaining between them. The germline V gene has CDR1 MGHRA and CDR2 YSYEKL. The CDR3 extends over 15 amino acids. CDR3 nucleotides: TGCGCCAGCAGCCGAGACAGCAGCGAAAACTATGGCTACACCTTC. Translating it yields CASSRDSSENYGYTF.

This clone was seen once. The CDR3: CASSYSSQGSGNTIYF. Here the CDR3 DNA reads TGTGCCAGCAGTTACTCCTCACAGGGGTCTGGAAACACCATATATTTT. The rearrangement joins TRBV6-5 to TRBJ1-3; 7 bases line up with TRBD1. Trimming at V came to 0 bases and at J to 1 base, leaving 3 bases not matched to a gene. The germline V gene encodes CDR1 MNHEY and CDR2 SVGAGI. The CDR3 loop spans 16 amino acids.

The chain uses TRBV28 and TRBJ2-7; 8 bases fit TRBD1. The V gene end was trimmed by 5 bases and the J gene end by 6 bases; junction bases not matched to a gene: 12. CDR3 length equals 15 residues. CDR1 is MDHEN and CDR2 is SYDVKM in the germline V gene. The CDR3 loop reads CASSLDRAAAPEQYF. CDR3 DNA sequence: TGTGCCAGCAGTCTGGACAGGGCCGCAGCCCCCGAGCAGTACTTC.

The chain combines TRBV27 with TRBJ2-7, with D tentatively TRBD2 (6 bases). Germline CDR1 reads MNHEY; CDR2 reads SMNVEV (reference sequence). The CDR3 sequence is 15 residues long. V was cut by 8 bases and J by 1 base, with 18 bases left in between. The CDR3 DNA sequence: TGTGCCAGCCGGGGTAGGGGAGGCCTATCCTACGAGCAGTACTTC. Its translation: CASRGRGGLSYEQYF.

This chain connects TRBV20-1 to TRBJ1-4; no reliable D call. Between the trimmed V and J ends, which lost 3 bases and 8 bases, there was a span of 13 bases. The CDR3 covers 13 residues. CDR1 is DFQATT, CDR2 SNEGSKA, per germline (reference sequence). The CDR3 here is CSASGQMEEKLFF. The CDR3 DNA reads TGCAGTGCTAGTGGGCAGATGGAGGAAAAACTGTTTTTT.

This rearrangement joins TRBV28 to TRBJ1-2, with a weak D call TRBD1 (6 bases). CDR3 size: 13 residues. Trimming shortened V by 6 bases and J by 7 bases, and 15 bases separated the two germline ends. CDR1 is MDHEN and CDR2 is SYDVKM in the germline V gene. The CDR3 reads CASSPPGAGGYTF. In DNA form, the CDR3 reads TGTGCCAGCAGCCCCCCAGGGGCGGGTGGCTACACCTTC.

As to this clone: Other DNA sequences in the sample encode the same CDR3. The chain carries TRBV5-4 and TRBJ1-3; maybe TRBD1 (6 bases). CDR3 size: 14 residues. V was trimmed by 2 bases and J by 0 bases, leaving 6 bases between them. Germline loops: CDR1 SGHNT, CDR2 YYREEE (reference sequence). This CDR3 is CASSLQGSGNTIYF. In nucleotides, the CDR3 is TGTGCCAGCAGCTTACAGGGCTCTGGAAACACCATATATTTT.

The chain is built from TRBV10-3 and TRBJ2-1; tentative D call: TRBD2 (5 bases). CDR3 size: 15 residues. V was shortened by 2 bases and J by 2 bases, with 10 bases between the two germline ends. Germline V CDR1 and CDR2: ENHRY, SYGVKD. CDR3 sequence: CAISEPRETYNEQFF. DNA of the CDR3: TGTGCCATCAGTGAGCCACGGGAAACCTACAATGAGCAGTTCTTC.

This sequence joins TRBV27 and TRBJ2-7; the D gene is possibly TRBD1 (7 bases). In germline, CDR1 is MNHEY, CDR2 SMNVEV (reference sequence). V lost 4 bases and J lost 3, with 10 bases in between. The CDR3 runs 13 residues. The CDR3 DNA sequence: TGTGCCAGCAGTTACAGGGGAGGCTACGAGCAGTACTTC. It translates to CASSYRGGYEQYF.

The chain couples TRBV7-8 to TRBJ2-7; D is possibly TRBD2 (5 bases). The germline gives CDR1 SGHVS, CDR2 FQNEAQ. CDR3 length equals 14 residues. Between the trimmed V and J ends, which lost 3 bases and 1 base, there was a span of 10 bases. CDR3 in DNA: TGTGCCAGCAGCTTTTACGGGAAGTCCTACGAGCAGTACTTC. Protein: CASSFYGKSYEQYF.

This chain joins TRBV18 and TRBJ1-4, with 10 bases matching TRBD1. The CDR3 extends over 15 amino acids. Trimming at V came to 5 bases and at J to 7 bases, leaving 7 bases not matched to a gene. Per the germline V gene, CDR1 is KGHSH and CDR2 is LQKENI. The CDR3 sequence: CASSSGQGDGEKLFF. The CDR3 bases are TGTGCCAGCTCATCCGGACAGGGGGACGGTGAAAAACTGTTTTTT.

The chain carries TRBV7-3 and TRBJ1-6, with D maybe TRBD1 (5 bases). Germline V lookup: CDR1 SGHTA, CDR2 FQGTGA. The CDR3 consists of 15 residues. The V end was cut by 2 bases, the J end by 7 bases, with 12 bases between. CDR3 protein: CASSLAGPRNSPLHF. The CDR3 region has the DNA TGTGCCAGCAGCTTAGCAGGGCCCCGGAATTCACCCCTCCACTTT.

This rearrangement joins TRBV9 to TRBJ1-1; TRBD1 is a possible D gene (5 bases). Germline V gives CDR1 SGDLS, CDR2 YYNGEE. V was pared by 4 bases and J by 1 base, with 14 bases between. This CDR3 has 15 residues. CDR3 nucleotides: TGTGCCAGCAGCCAAGAAGGACACAAGAACACTGAAGCTTTCTTT. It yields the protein CASSQEGHKNTEAFF. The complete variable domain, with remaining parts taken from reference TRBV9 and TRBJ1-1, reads DSGVTQTPKHLITATGQRVTLRCSPRSGDLSVYWYQQSLDQGLQFLIQYYNGEERAKGNILERFSAQQFPDLHSELNLSSLELGDSALYFCASSQEGHKNTEAFFGQGTRLTVV.